Listed here are 27 T cell receptor beta chains from one sample, sequenced in a study of blood T cell repertoires in COVID-19. Here immunoSEQ multiplex PCR was the method, and the copy in TCRdb shows in-frame clones only, minus some. The repertoire holds around 20,000 clones, with approximately 85% as singletons. Material: peripheral blood. The receptors stem from a human donor with active COVID-19. The donor label of this sample is uncertain.

This clone was counted between two and nine times. V gene TRBV21-1 combines with J gene TRBJ1-2; the table names TRBD1, a call not compared with the DNA. TRBV21-1 is a pseudogene. CDR3 size: 18 residues. CDR3 amino acids: CASSKAKCSGTGIYGYTF. DNA for the CDR3: TGTGCCAGCAGCAAAGCGAAGTGTAGTGGGACAGGGATCTATGGCTACACCTTC.

The chain recombines TRBV20-1 with TRBJ2-3, with TRBD2 matching over 8 bases. This CDR3 contains 15 residues. Germline assignment: CDR1 DFQATT and CDR2 SNEGSKA (reference sequence). V shed 3 bases, J shed 0 bases, and the junction held 5 bases outside the gene matches. The CDR3 bases are TGCAGTGCTAGTTTAAGACTAGCGAGCACAGATACGCAGTATTTT. This translates into CSASLRLASTDTQYF.

The CDR3 here is CASSLRGARNSPLHF. As DNA, the CDR3 is TGTGCCAGCAGCTTACGGGGGGCGAGGAATTCACCCCTCCACTTT. This chain connects TRBV13 to TRBJ1-6, with D tentatively TRBD1 (6 bases). The V and J ends lost 2 bases and 7 bases respectively, with 12 bases between them. The CDR3 has 15 amino acids. Per the germline V gene, CDR1 is PRHDT and CDR2 is FYEKMQ (reference sequence).

This chain links TRBV5-8 with TRBJ1-5; TRBD1 matches 8 bases. V dropped 4 bases and J dropped 0; count of bases not matched to a gene: 15. CDR1 SGHTS and CDR2 YDEGEE come from the germline V gene. The CDR3 is 19 amino acids. CDR3 amino acids: CASSPNRQGHDPSNQPQHF. CDR3 coding DNA: TGTGCCAGCAGCCCGAACCGACAGGGGCACGACCCTAGCAATCAGCCCCAGCATTTT.

CDR3: CAWKRGANVLTF. CDR3 sequence (DNA): TGTGCCTGGAAGAGAGGGGCCAACGTCCTGACTTTC. The chain joins TRBV30 to TRBJ2-6; D unclear. Germline lookup yields CDR1 GTSNPN and CDR2 SVGIG (reference sequence). The CDR3 has 12 amino acids. Trimming cost V 4 bases and J 4 bases, with 5 bases left between them.

V and J are TRBV6-4 and TRBJ1-4, with 7 nucleotides matching TRBD1. With V trimmed by 2 bases and J by 3 bases, 6 bases remained unmatched. Germline V gene lookup returns CDR1 MRHNA and CDR2 SNTAGT. The CDR3 covers 16 residues. Here the CDR3 DNA reads TGTGCCAGCAGTGACCCCGACAGGGAAGCTAATGAAAAACTGTTTTTT. Amino acids: CASSDPDREANEKLFF.

The CDR3, as DNA: TGTGCCAGCAGTGAGAGAAGGGGTGTATGGCGAGAGACCCAGTACTTC. Its translation: CASSERRGVWRETQYF. This chain uses TRBV2 with TRBJ2-5; perhaps TRBD1 as D (5 bases). The CDR3 sequence is 16 residues long. The germline V gene has CDR1 SNHLY and CDR2 FYNNEI. V lost 3 bases, J lost 4 bases, and 18 bases lay in between.

This chain joins TRBV9 and TRBJ1-3; no clear D gene. The CDR3 sequence is 17 residues long. V lost 0 bases and J lost 0, with 13 bases in between. Germline V gene lookup returns CDR1 SGDLS and CDR2 YYNGEE. CDR3 nucleotides: TGTGCCAGCAGCGTAGGGGTGGGAGGGAGCTCTGGAAACACCATATATTTT. This sequence encodes CASSVGVGGSSGNTIYF.

The chain is built from TRBV7-3 and TRBJ2-1; 10 nucleotides line up with TRBD1. This CDR3 is 16 amino acids long. Germline values: CDR1 SGHTA, CDR2 FQGTGA. V lost 4 bases, J lost 6 bases, and 9 bases stayed unmatched. CDR3 residues: CASSSPAGTGANEQFF. In nucleotides, the CDR3 is TGTGCCAGCAGCTCGCCCGCCGGGACAGGGGCCAATGAGCAGTTCTTC.

This clone was observed a single time. The chain is built from TRBV9 and TRBJ1-5; 10 bases fit TRBD1. The J segment lost 2 bases and the V segment lost 10 bases, leaving 12 bases of the junction unmatched. This CDR3 has 16 residues. Germline V lookup: CDR1 SGDLS, CDR2 YYNGEE. The CDR3 sequence is CALPDRGQEGNQPQHF. DNA of the CDR3: TGTGCCCTCCCTGACAGGGGGCAAGAAGGCAATCAGCCCCAGCATTTT.

The CDR3: CASSLTPGQWYGYTF. As DNA, the CDR3 is TGTGCCAGCAGCTTAACCCCTGGACAGTGGTATGGCTACACCTTC. The chain carries TRBV7-2 and TRBJ1-2, with D tentatively TRBD1 (6 bases). CDR1 and CDR2 (germline): SGHTA, FQGNSA. With 2 bases removed from V and 5 bases from J, the gap between germline ends came to 15 bases. CDR3 size: 15 residues. The variable domain in full, with the rest retrieved from reference TRBV7-2 and TRBJ1-2, is GAGVSQSPSNKVTEKGKDVELRCDPISGHTALYWYRQSLGQGLEFLIYFQGNSAPDKSGLPSDRFSAERTGGSVSTLTIQRTQQEDSAVYLCASSLTPGQWYGYTFGSGTRLTVV.

The rearrangement links TRBV5-1 to TRBJ2-1, with 9 bases matching TRBD2. Germline assignment: CDR1 SGHRS and CDR2 YFSETQ. The CDR3 extends over 17 amino acids. V gave up 0 bases and J gave up 5 bases; unmatched junction bases: 9. CDR3 DNA: TGCGCCAGCAGCTTGGGATTGCTAGCGGGGAATGACAATGAGCAGTTCTTC. It yields the protein CASSLGLLAGNDNEQFF.

CDR3 bases: TGTGCCAGCAGTGCACCCGGACAGCAAGATTCACCCCTCCACTTT. Encoded protein: CASSAPGQQDSPLHF. The chain combines TRBV2 with TRBJ1-6; D might be TRBD1 (6 bases). The CDR3 runs 15 residues. V was trimmed by 4 bases and J by 8 bases, leaving 15 bases between them. Germline assignment: CDR1 SNHLY and CDR2 FYNNEI.

V and J are TRBV4-3 and TRBJ2-7; 9 bases agree with TRBD2. CDR3 size: 13 residues. Germline CDR1 and CDR2: LGHNA and YSLEER. V lost 2 bases, J lost 4 bases, and 0 bases stayed unmatched. The CDR3 DNA reads as TGCGCCAGCAGCCAACTAGCGGGATACGAGCAGTACTTC. Its translation: CASSQLAGYEQYF.

V and J are TRBV6-5 and TRBJ2-3, with D perhaps matching TRBD1 (6 bases). Germline CDR1 reads MNHEY; CDR2 reads SVGAGI. V was clipped by 6 bases and J by 6 bases, with 16 bases between them. The CDR3 has 14 residues. The CDR3 nucleotides are TGTGCCAGCAGACCAGGGGTTATCACGGATACGCAGTATTTT. Translation: CASRPGVITDTQYF.

The chain uses TRBV18 and TRBJ2-5; no clear D. Germline V lookup: CDR1 KGHSH, CDR2 LQKENI. V gave up 1 base and J gave up 5 bases, with 8 bases separating them. This CDR3 has 13 residues. The chain's CDR3 is CASSPQPRETQYF. CDR3 DNA: TGTGCCAGCTCACCACAACCCCGGGAGACCCAGTACTTC.

The rearrangement joins TRBV9 to TRBJ2-2; TRBD2 aligns across 12 bases. This CDR3 spans 18 amino acids. V dropped 3 bases and J dropped 4; count of bases not matched to a gene: 10. From germline, CDR1 is SGDLS and CDR2 YYNGEE. CDR3 sequence reads: CASSEDGLAGSTTGELFF. The CDR3 region has the DNA TGTGCCAGCAGCGAGGACGGACTAGCGGGGAGCACCACCGGGGAGCTGTTTTTT.

This clone was recorded once. The chain couples TRBV6-2 or TRBV6-3 to TRBJ2-5; 7 nucleotides align to TRBD2. V was pared by 6 bases and J by 1 base, with 8 bases of the junction left unmatched. The CDR3 has 15 residues. From germline, CDR1 is MNHEY and CDR2 SVGEGT. The CDR3 nucleotides read TGTGCCAGCAGCGACACTAGCGTTTCCCAAGAGACCCAGTACTTC. The encoded protein is CASSDTSVSQETQYF.

This clone was counted only a few times. V is TRBV19 and J is TRBJ1-3; possible D gene TRBD1, 6 bases. Germline V gene sequence: CDR1 LNHDA, CDR2 SQIVND (reference sequence). The CDR3 covers 16 residues. The V end was cut by 3 bases, the J end by 8 bases, with 20 bases between. The CDR3 spells CASSIPGRQKGDTIYF. CDR3 bases: TGTGCCAGTAGTATCCCGGGACGCCAAAAGGGGGACACCATATATTTT.

The chain recombines TRBV18 with TRBJ2-3; D unresolved. The CDR3 sequence is 15 residues long. V was trimmed by 4 bases and J by 4 bases, leaving 15 bases between them. The germline V gene has CDR1 KGHSH and CDR2 LQKENI. Here the CDR3 reads CASSRLSPEADTQYF. The CDR3 coding sequence is TGTGCCAGCTCACGACTCAGCCCAGAAGCAGATACGCAGTATTTT. Together with reference TRBV18 and TRBJ2-3, the CDR3 gives the full variable domain: NAGVMQNPRHLVRRRGQEARLRCSPMKGHSHVYWYRQLPEEGLKFMVYLQKENIIDESGMPKERFSAEFPKEGPSILRIQQVVRGDSAAYFCASSRLSPEADTQYFGPGTRLTVL.

The chain uses TRBV12-5 and TRBJ2-3; D is possibly TRBD2 (5 bases). Germline V gene lookup returns CDR1 LGHNT and CDR2 FRNRAP. V lost 4 bases and J lost 2, with 28 bases in between. The CDR3 is 20 residues long. CDR3 protein: CASGSGRDPHSVFHTDTQYF. DNA for the CDR3: TGTGCTAGTGGTTCCGGCCGGGATCCTCACTCAGTTTTTCACACAGATACGCAGTATTTT.

The chain carries TRBV4-2 and TRBJ2-3; 8 bases line up with TRBD2. CDR1 is LGHNA, CDR2 YNFKEQ, per germline. The CDR3 has 13 amino acids. V dropped 4 bases and J dropped 6; count of bases not matched to a gene: 3. In DNA, the CDR3 is TGTGCCAGCAGCCCCCGGGGGGGCGATACGCAGTATTTT. Translating gives CASSPRGGDTQYF.

This chain joins TRBV4-1 and TRBJ1-2; weak D call: TRBD1 (6 bases). V lost 0 bases to trimming and J lost 4 bases, with 12 bases between them. CDR3 length: 15 amino acids. Germline CDR1 and CDR2: MGHRA and YSYEKL. CDR3 loop: CASSQDRGGAYGYTF. The CDR3 region has the DNA TGCGCCAGCAGCCAAGACCGGGGGGGCGCCTATGGCTACACCTTC.

This clone has more than one count but fewer than ten. The chain recombines TRBV7-9 with TRBJ2-3; TRBD1 aligns across 7 bases. The germline V gene encodes CDR1 SEHNR and CDR2 FQNEAQ (reference sequence). The ends lost 3 bases at V and 0 bases at J; junction bases unmatched: 6. The CDR3 loop spans 16 amino acids. In DNA, the CDR3 is TGTGCCAGCAGCTTCCCGGGACAGACTAGCACAGATACGCAGTATTTT. Translated: CASSFPGQTSTDTQYF.

This clone came up once. The rearrangement links TRBV14 to TRBJ2-1; no definite D call. This CDR3 region has 17 residues. Trimming left V 0 bases short and J 0 bases short, with 12 bases between. Per the germline V gene, CDR1 is SGHDN and CDR2 is FVKESK. Written as DNA, the CDR3 is TGTGCCAGCAGCCAAGATCCCGGGTCCCCCTCCTACAATGAGCAGTTCTTC. Translated: CASSQDPGSPSYNEQFF. The full variable domain, rest sourced from reference TRBV14 and TRBJ2-1, is EAGVTQFPSHSVIEKGQTVTLRCDPISGHDNLYWYRRVMGKEIKFLLHFVKESKQDESGMPNNRFLAERTGGTYSTLKVQPAELEDSGVYFCASSQDPGSPSYNEQFFGPGTRLTVL.

The chain joins TRBV11-3 to TRBJ2-2; 14 bases match TRBD2. Germline V CDR1 and CDR2: SGHNT, YENEEA. This CDR3 has 17 amino acids. V dropped 5 bases and J dropped 5; count of bases not matched to a gene: 7. The CDR3 sequence: CASSHAGTSGSTGELFF. CDR3 in DNA: TGTGCCAGCAGCCATGCCGGGACTAGCGGGAGTACCGGGGAGCTGTTTTTT.

V usage is TRBV5-1 and J usage is TRBJ2-5, with 12 positions matching TRBD2. This CDR3 is 16 amino acids long. In germline, CDR1 is SGHRS, CDR2 YFSETQ. The V segment lost 4 bases and the J segment 0 bases; nucleotides outside the gene matches: 4. In DNA, the CDR3 is TGCGCCAGCAGCCCCGGACTAGCGGGGCACCAAGAGACCCAGTACTTC. Residues: CASSPGLAGHQETQYF.